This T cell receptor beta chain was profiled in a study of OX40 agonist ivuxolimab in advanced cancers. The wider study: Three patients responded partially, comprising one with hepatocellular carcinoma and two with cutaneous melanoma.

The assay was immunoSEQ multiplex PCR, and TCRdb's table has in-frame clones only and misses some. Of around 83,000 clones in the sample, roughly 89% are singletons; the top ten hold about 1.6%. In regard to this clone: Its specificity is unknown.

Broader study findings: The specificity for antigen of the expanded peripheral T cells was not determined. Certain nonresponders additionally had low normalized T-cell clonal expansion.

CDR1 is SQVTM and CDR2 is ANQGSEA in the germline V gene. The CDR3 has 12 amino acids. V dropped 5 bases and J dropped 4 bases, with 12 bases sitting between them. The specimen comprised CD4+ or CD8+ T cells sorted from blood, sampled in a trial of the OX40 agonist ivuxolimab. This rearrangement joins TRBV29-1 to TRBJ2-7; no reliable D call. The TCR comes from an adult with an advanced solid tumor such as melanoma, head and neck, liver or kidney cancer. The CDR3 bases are TGCAGCGTTCAACCTAGTGTTTACGAGCAGTACTTC. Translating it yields CSVQPSVYEQYF.